One sample yielded the 16 T cell receptor beta chains listed below, sequenced in a study of T-cell reconstitution after alpha-beta-depleted transplantation in children. Preparation of the TCRbeta library involved a method that used unique molecular identifiers. TCRdb analysed the PCR reads with MiXCR anew, one entry per CDR3 protein. Among approximately 82,000 distinct CDR3 sequences listed, about a sixth were seen once. The sample here was PBMCs, mostly from graft donor cells, taken 180 days after TCRalphabeta/CD19-depleted stem cell transplant. The receptors were sampled from a male patient aged 2 to 10 who had a stem cell transplant for acute lymphoblastic leukemia, so the T cells may come from the graft donor.

The chain uses TRBV7-2 and TRBJ2-7, with 9 nucleotides matching TRBD2. This CDR3 is 14 amino acids long. With 1 base clipped from V and 2 bases from J, the junction kept 0 bases outside the gene matches. CDR1 SGHTA and CDR2 FQGNSA come from the germline V gene. The CDR3 spells CASSLERGAYEQYF. The CDR3 DNA reads TGTGCCAGCAGCTTAGAGCGGGGGGCCTACGAGCAGTACTTC.

This clonotype was detected many times. The chain is built from TRBV15 and TRBJ1-5; a weak D match, TRBD1 (6 bases). Per the germline V gene, CDR1 is LNHNV and CDR2 is YYDKDF (reference sequence). CDR3 length equals 16 residues. The V and J ends lost 3 bases and 7 bases respectively, with 19 bases between them. In DNA form, the CDR3 reads TGTGCCACCAGCAGTTACACGGGGGACATAGGACAGCCCCAGCATTTT. It is translated as CATSSYTGDIGQPQHF.

This chain uses TRBV12-3 or TRBV12-4 with TRBJ2-2; 7 positions match TRBD1. The CDR3 has 16 amino acids. The V segment lost 6 bases and the J segment 0 bases; nucleotides outside the gene matches: 7. The CDR3 DNA reads TGTGCCAGCAGATACCGGGACAGAGCGAACACCGGGGAGCTGTTTTTT. As protein: CASRYRDRANTGELFF.

This clonotype was counted at least ten times. The chain links TRBV29-1 to TRBJ2-7; 8 bases are a match to TRBD1. V lost 7 bases and J lost 5; bases outside the gene matches: 4. This CDR3 has 11 amino acids. Germline lookup yields CDR1 SQVTM and CDR2 ANQGSEA. The CDR3 protein is CSATTGDEQYF. The DNA of the CDR3 is TGCAGCGCCACGACAGGGGACGAGCAGTACTTC.

This clonotype was recorded a few times. The chain couples TRBV18 to TRBJ1-1; no definite D call. CDR1 is KGHSH, CDR2 LQKENI, per germline. CDR3 length equals 15 residues. Trimming stripped 1 base from V and 1 base from J, with 10 bases between. CDR3 residues: CASSPLNRENTEAFF. CDR3 bases: TGTGCCAGCTCACCACTGAATCGAGAGAACACTGAAGCTTTCTTT.

The chain couples TRBV29-1 to TRBJ2-3; the D is unclear. The CDR3 is 10 amino acids. V lost 5 bases to trimming and J lost 3 bases, with 3 bases between them. The germline V gene has CDR1 SQVTM and CDR2 ANQGSEA. The CDR3 DNA reads as TGCAGCGTTTATACAGATACGCAGTATTTT. Translation: CSVYTDTQYF.

The V and J genes are TRBV3-1 and TRBJ2-2; TRBD1 matches 10 bases. Losses at the gene ends were 2 bases for V and 1 base for J; bases not matched to a gene: 4. Germline V gene data show CDR1 as LGHDT and CDR2 as YNNKEL (reference sequence). This CDR3 region has 17 residues. The CDR3 is CASSQRRDRGNTGELFF. The CDR3 nucleotides are TGTGCCAGCAGCCAACGCCGGGACAGGGGGAACACCGGGGAGCTGTTTTTT.

This clonotype turned up a few times. The chain recombines TRBV14 with TRBJ2-2; D is perhaps TRBD2 (5 bases). V shed 1 base and J shed 3 bases, with 6 bases lying between them. This CDR3 region has 14 residues. Germline V gene data show CDR1 as SGHDN and CDR2 as FVKESK. CDR3 amino acids: CASSQGRYTGELFF. CDR3 coding DNA: TGTGCCAGCAGCCAAGGGAGGTACACCGGGGAGCTGTTTTTT.

The chain combines TRBV13 with TRBJ2-7; unclear D gene. The CDR3 is 12 amino acids. Germline V CDR1 and CDR2: PRHDT, FYEKMQ (reference sequence). V was pared by 0 bases and J by 7 bases, with 7 bases between. The CDR3 protein is CASSLGWEEQYF. The CDR3 DNA is TGTGCCAGCAGCTTAGGCTGGGAAGAGCAGTACTTC.

In this sample, this clonotype is medium-sized. V is TRBV10-2 and J is TRBJ2-2, with TRBD2 matching over 9 bases. V dropped 6 bases and J dropped 6; count of bases not matched to a gene: 5. The CDR3 has 14 residues. Per the germline V gene, CDR1 is WSHSY and CDR2 is SAAADI. CDR3 region: CASSAGTSSGELFF. The CDR3 coding sequence is TGCGCCAGCAGCGCCGGGACTAGCTCCGGGGAGCTGTTTTTT.

This clonotype occurred a few times. The V gene is TRBV6-1, the J gene TRBJ1-3; no clear D. The CDR3 covers 14 residues. V was trimmed by 7 bases and J by 3 bases, leaving 13 bases between them. Germline CDR1 MNHNS, CDR2 SASEGT. This CDR3 reads CASTKTVFGNTIYF. The CDR3, as DNA: TGTGCCAGCACTAAGACGGTTTTTGGAAACACCATATATTTT.

This clonotype was observed a few times. The chain couples TRBV6-5 to TRBJ1-1, with D possibly matching TRBD1 (6 bases). Per germline, CDR1 MNHEY and CDR2 SVGAGI. V was cut by 2 bases and J by 4 bases, with 11 bases left in between. The CDR3 totals 14 residues. The CDR3 protein is CASSYGQRATEAFF. In DNA, the CDR3 is TGTGCCAGCAGTTACGGACAGAGGGCCACTGAAGCTTTCTTT.

This rearrangement joins TRBV6-6 to TRBJ2-7; TRBD1 might be the D (7 bases). The V gene's germline CDR1 is MNHNY and CDR2 SVGAGI (reference sequence). The ends were cut back, 5 bases at V and 4 bases at J, with 9 bases in the middle. CDR3 size: 12 residues. CDR3 in DNA: TGTGCCAGCAGTGCAGGGGGGTACGAGCAGTACTTC. It is translated as CASSAGGYEQYF.

Ten or more counts support this clonotype. The chain couples TRBV27 to TRBJ1-2; D not certain. The CDR3 is made up of 15 amino acids. The germline gives CDR1 MNHEY, CDR2 SMNVEV (reference sequence). V lost 5 bases to trimming and J lost 3 bases, with 16 bases between them. The CDR3 here is CASSPMGRSDYGYTF. The CDR3 nucleotides read TGTGCCAGCAGTCCCATGGGCCGAAGCGACTATGGCTACACCTTC.

This clonotype was observed a handful of times. The rearrangement links TRBV7-2 to TRBJ2-5; no clear D. This CDR3 is 15 amino acids long. Trimming removed 3 bases at V and 5 bases at J, with 16 bases between. Germline V lookup: CDR1 SGHTA, CDR2 FQGNSA. The CDR3 is CASSFSTTTGETQYF. CDR3 sequence (DNA): TGTGCCAGCAGCTTTTCAACCACCACCGGGGAGACCCAGTACTTC.

The V call is TRBV6-5, the J call TRBJ1-2, with D possibly matching TRBD1 (6 bases). V lost 0 bases and J lost 4, with 18 bases in between. The germline V gene has CDR1 MNHEY and CDR2 SVGAGI. The CDR3 loop spans 17 amino acids. The CDR3 sequence is CASSYSPGSGASYGYTF. CDR3 sequence (DNA): TGTGCCAGCAGTTACTCCCCGGGATCAGGGGCCTCCTATGGCTACACCTTC.